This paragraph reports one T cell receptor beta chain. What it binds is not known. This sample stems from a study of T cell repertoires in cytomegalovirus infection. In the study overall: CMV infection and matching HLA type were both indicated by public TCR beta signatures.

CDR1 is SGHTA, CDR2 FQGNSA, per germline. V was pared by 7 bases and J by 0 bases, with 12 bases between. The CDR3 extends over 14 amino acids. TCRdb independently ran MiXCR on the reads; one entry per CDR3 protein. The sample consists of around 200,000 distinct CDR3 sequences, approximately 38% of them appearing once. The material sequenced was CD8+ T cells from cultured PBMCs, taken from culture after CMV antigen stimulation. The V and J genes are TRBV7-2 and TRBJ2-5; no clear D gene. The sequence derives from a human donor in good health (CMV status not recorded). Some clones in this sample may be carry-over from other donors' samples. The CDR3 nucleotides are TGTGCCAGCACCCTGAAGCCGTACCAAGAGACCCAGTACTTC. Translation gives CASTLKPYQETQYF.